These 7 T cell receptor beta chains share one sample of origin, sequenced in a study of CD4 and CD8 cells across lung adenocarcinoma regions. Using its own MiXCR run on the PCR reads, TCRdb lists one record per CDR3 protein. Found here are approximately 8,800 distinct CDR3 sequences, nearly 55% of them singletons; the top ten hold 15% to 20%. The sequenced sample consisted of CD8+ T cells from the center of a lung tumor. Source of these receptors: a female donor with lung adenocarcinoma. The CD4 and CD8 labels of this study may be unreliable.

As regards this clonotype: Compared with germline, one end of the junction differs, possibly owing to a read error. The chain couples TRBV6-4 to TRBJ2-3; TRBD2 agrees at 8 bases. Germline assignment: CDR1 MRHNA and CDR2 SNTAGT. This CDR3 comprises 16 residues. The CDR3 nucleotides read TGTGCCAGCGGTCCTAGAACGGGAGGGCCCCAGGAGACGCAGTACTTT. Translating it yields CASGPRTGGPQETQYF.

Of note for this clonotype: A much larger clone lies one base from this, so it may be a read error. This is likely a read error, given that the CDR3 carries no conserved phenylalanine or tryptophan at its end. CDR3 region: CASSESADGDGYTL. The CDR3 nucleotides are TGTGCCAGCAGTGAGTCAGCGGATGGCGATGGCTACACCTTA. The chain has TRBV6-4 and TRBJ1-2; D is unclear. This CDR3 region has 14 residues. The germline V gene encodes CDR1 MRHNA and CDR2 SNTAGT. Trimming cost V 3 bases and J 6 bases, with 14 bases left between them.

In the case of this clonotype: An end of the junction differs from the germline gene, which may be a read error. The V and J genes are TRBV10-3 and TRBJ2-3; a possible D gene is TRBD1 (6 bases). CDR3 length equals 13 residues. From germline, CDR1 is ENHRY and CDR2 SYGVKD. CDR3 region: CASTIWDKDTQYF. CDR3 DNA: TGCGCCTCCACGATCTGGGACAAAGACACGCAGTATTTC.

This clonotype was found a few times. This chain joins TRBV7-9 and TRBJ2-1; D ambiguous. Looked up from germline, CDR1 is SEHNR and CDR2 is FQNEAQ (reference sequence). The CDR3 is 13 residues long. The V gene lost 3 bases and the J gene lost 4 bases, with 7 bases spanning the gap. The CDR3 loop is CASSLPDYNEQFF. As DNA, the CDR3 is TGTGCCAGCAGCTTGCCCGATTACAATGAGCAGTTCTTC.

This clonotype has more than one count but fewer than ten. The gene calls are TRBV6-4 and TRBJ2-3; D is undetermined. The end of the DNA fits TRBJ2-7 better, so the J call may be wrong. CDR1 and CDR2 (germline): MRHNA, SNTAGT. The length of the CDR3 is 15 residues. CDR3 sequence (DNA): TGTGCCAGCAGTGACTCCGGTGACTCTTACAATGAGCAGTACTTC. Protein sequence: CASSDSGDSYNEQYF.

The table lists this clonotype with a few counts. Compared with germline, one end of the junction differs, possibly owing to a read error. The chain is built from TRBV7-6 and TRBJ2-5; 7 bases map to TRBD1. The CDR3 extends over 15 amino acids. Germline CDR1 reads SGHVS; CDR2 reads FNYEAQ. CDR3 nucleotides: TGTGCCGGGGGCTTAGGGGGCGGTGCCCAAGAGACGCAGTACTTT. Its translation: CAGGLGGGAQETQYF.

A note on this clonotype: The junction departs from germline at one end; a sequencing error may be responsible. As DNA, the CDR3 is TGTGCCAGCAGGGGTTCCGAGGGGACCCACACAGAGACGCAGTACTTT. Translated: CASRGSEGTHTETQYF. The chain employs TRBV7-9 and TRBJ2-3; TRBD1 or TRBD2 may be the D gene (5 bases each). This CDR3 has 16 residues. Germline V CDR1 and CDR2: SEHNR, FQNEAQ (reference sequence).